The 14 T cell receptor beta chains given below trace back to one sample, sequenced in a study of tumor-infiltrating lymphocytes in glioblastoma multiforme. TCR beta libraries were built from RNA through three nested multiplex PCR rounds using modified ARM-PCR. One entry per CDR3 protein, called by TCRdb with MiXCR from the multiplex PCR reads. Of 15,000 or so distinct CDR3 sequences in the sample, 65% to 85% are singletons; the top ten hold 37%. Sequenced: brain tumor tissue. The receptors come from a male donor with glioblastoma.

The chain combines TRBV29-1 with TRBJ1-1, with no clear D. Germline V lookup: CDR1 SQVTM, CDR2 ANQGSEA. This CDR3 has 13 residues. With 4 bases removed from V and 8 bases from J, the gap between germline ends came to 17 bases. For the CDR3, the DNA is TGCAGCGTTGCAGAACAGAGGGCGAGGGAAGCTTTCTTT. Its protein is CSVAEQRAREAFF.

Remarks on this clonotype: This could be a read error, since a much larger clone is one nucleotide away. The V and J genes are TRBV18 and TRBJ2-5, with TRBD1 matching 8 bases. This CDR3 comprises 15 residues. Per the germline V gene, CDR1 is KGHSH and CDR2 is LQKENI. CDR3 in amino acids: CASSTTGVGQETQHF. Written as DNA, the CDR3 is TGTGCCAGCTCAACGACAGGGGTAGGGCAAGAGACCCAGCACTTC.

The genes are TRBV4-2 and TRBJ2-7, with 9 positions matching TRBD2. Germline-derived CDR1 and CDR2 are LGHNA and YNFKEQ. The V segment lost 0 bases and the J segment 3 bases; nucleotides outside the gene matches: 9. CDR3 length: 17 amino acids. The CDR3 is CASSQDRGASGNYEQYF. CDR3 coding DNA: TGTGCCAGCAGCCAAGACCGAGGGGCTAGCGGGAACTACGAGCAGTACTTC.

This chain uses TRBV6-1 with TRBJ1-2; 9 positions match TRBD1. V trimming: 8 bases; J trimming: 5 bases; junction bases outside the gene matches: 9. CDR3 length equals 14 residues. CDR1 MNHNS and CDR2 SASEGT come from the germline V gene. In nucleotides, the CDR3 is TGTGCCAGCGGACAGGGGTTGAGTCAGTATGGCTACACCTTC. It codes for CASGQGLSQYGYTF.

This clonotype was detected a few times. The chain links TRBV29-1 to TRBJ1-2; D possibly corresponds to TRBD1 (6 bases). This CDR3 is built from 13 residues. Germline assignment: CDR1 SQVTM and CDR2 ANQGSEA. In nucleotides, the CDR3 is TGCAGTGTGGTTCAAGAATTTGAGGGGGTCTACACCTTC. This encodes CSVVQEFEGVYTF.

In this sample, this clonotype turned up once. This may be a read error, as it is one base from a much larger clone. The genes are TRBV11-1 and TRBJ2-6; D is ambiguous. V was trimmed by 3 bases and J by 3 bases, leaving 9 bases between them. This CDR3 has 15 residues. Germline values: CDR1 SGHAT, CDR2 FQDESV (reference sequence). The DNA of the CDR3 is TGTGCCAGCAGCTTTGTAATGTTTGGGGCCAACGTCCTGACTTTC. Its protein is CASSFVMFGANVLTF.

Points on this clonotype: At one boundary the junction diverges from the germline segment, which might be a read error. The chain employs TRBV11-2 and TRBJ1-5; D might be TRBD1 (6 bases). The CDR3 contains 14 residues. Germline CDR1 reads SGHAT; CDR2 reads FQNNGV. The CDR3 is CTSSMGEGTQPQHF. CDR3 in DNA: TGTACCAGCAGTATGGGGGAAGGGACACAGCCCCAGCATTTT.

DNA of the CDR3: TGTGCCAGCAGCTCGTTTGGTGGAGGGGTCTCAGGTACCCAGTATTTT. Protein sequence: CASSSFGGGVSGTQYF. This chain uses TRBV11-1 with TRBJ2-3; TRBD2 is a possible D gene (6 bases). V dropped 4 bases and J dropped 12 bases, with 26 bases sitting between them. Germline-derived CDR1 and CDR2 are SGHAT and FQDESV (reference sequence). The CDR3 contains 16 residues. The complete variable domain, with remaining parts taken from reference TRBV11-1 and TRBJ2-3, reads EAEVAQSPRYKITEKSQAVAFWCDPISGHATLYWYRQILGQGPELLVQFQDESVVDDSQLPKDRFSAERLKGVDSTLKIQPAELGDSAMYLCASSSFGGGVSGTQYFGPGTRLTVL.

This clonotype has only one observation. The chain has TRBV4-2 and TRBJ2-1; D not certain. Per the germline V gene, CDR1 is LGHNA and CDR2 is YNFKEQ. CDR3 size: 15 residues. Trimming pared 2 bases from V and 0 bases from J, leaving 8 bases between. CDR3 region: CASSQSVDSYNEQFF. CDR3 in DNA: TGTGCCAGCAGCCAAAGCGTCGACTCCTACAATGAGCAGTTCTTC.

A remark on this clonotype: The junction differs from germline at one of its ends, possibly a read error. The rearrangement uses TRBV20-1 and TRBJ1-1, with D uncertain. CDR1 and CDR2 from the germline V gene are DFQATT and SNEGSKA (reference sequence). The CDR3 is made up of 13 amino acids. The CDR3 loop is CNASISMNTEAFF. The CDR3 coding sequence is TGCAATGCTAGCATCAGCATGAACACTGAAGCTTTCTTT.

The chain joins TRBV6-6 to TRBJ1-2, with D unclear. Trimming left V 6 bases short and J 2 bases short, with 7 bases between. Germline CDR1 is MNHNY and CDR2 is SVGAGI (reference sequence). This CDR3 has 12 amino acids. CDR3 in amino acids: CASRQTNYGYTF. DNA for the CDR3: TGTGCCAGCAGGCAAACCAACTATGGCTACACCTTC.

The V call is TRBV11-3, the J call TRBJ2-3; D uncertain. The germline V gene has CDR1 SGHNT and CDR2 YENEEA. The V end was cut by 6 bases, the J end by 7 bases, with 17 bases between. The length of the CDR3 is 14 residues. In DNA, the CDR3 is TGTGCCAGCAGTTTTGAGAGTCACGCATATACGCAGTATTTT. Its protein product is CASSFESHAYTQYF.

A remark on this clonotype: The CDR3 does not close with the conserved phenylalanine or tryptophan, likely indicating a read error. The J gene is TRBJ2-7, the V gene TRBV11-1, with 9 positions matching TRBD1. CDR1 is SGHAT and CDR2 is FQDESV in the germline V gene (reference sequence). The CDR3 has 12 amino acids. The CDR3: CACSGQGREQYL. Written as DNA, the CDR3 is TGTGCTTGCAGCGGACAGGGGCGCGAGCAGTACTTA.

This clonotype was detected only once. The J gene is TRBJ2-2, the V gene TRBV10-2, with 8 bases aligning to TRBD1. V gave up 8 bases and J gave up 7 bases; unmatched junction bases: 6. In germline, CDR1 is WSHSY, CDR2 SAAADI. The CDR3 is made up of 13 amino acids. CDR3 protein: CASYTGGLGELFF. For the CDR3, the DNA is TGCGCCAGCTATACAGGGGGGCTCGGGGAGCTGTTTTTT.